This T cell receptor beta chain came from a study of OX40 agonist ivuxolimab in advanced cancers. On the study more broadly: Ivuxolimab doses were 0.01, 0.1, 0.3, 1.5, 3 or 10 mg/kg every 2 weeks. Study-wide points: Low normalized T-cell clonal expansion also characterized some of the nonresponders.

Worth noting for this clone: The antigen remains undetermined.

Profiling relied on immunoSEQ multiplex PCR, and the TCRdb table lists in-frame clones only, not all of them. This table holds approximately 30,000 clones, approximately 80% found once. CDR1 SGDLS and CDR2 YYNGEE come from the germline V gene. The V and J ends lost 3 bases and 1 base respectively, with 13 bases between them. This CDR3 contains 15 residues. The starting material was CD4+ or CD8+ T cells sorted from blood, obtained in a trial of the OX40 agonist ivuxolimab. The receptor comes from an adult with an advanced solid tumor such as melanoma, head and neck, liver or kidney cancer. The chain has TRBV9 and TRBJ2-5; perhaps TRBD1 as D (5 bases). Written as DNA, the CDR3 is TGTGCCAGCAGCGCACAGGCAGCACTCCAAGAGACCCAGTACTTC. Amino acids: CASSAQAALQETQYF.